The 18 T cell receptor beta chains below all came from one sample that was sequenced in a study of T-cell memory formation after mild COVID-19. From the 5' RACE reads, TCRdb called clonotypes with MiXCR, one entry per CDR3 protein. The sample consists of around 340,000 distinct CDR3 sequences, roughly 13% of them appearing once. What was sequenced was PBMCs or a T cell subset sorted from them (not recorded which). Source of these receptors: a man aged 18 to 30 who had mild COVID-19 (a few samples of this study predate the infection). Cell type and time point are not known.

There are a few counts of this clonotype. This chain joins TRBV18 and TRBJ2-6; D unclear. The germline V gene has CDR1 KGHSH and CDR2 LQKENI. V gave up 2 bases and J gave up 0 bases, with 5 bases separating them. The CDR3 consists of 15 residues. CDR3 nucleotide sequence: TGTGCCAGCTCACCAGGAGTCTCTGGGGCCAACGTCCTGACTTTC. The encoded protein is CASSPGVSGANVLTF.

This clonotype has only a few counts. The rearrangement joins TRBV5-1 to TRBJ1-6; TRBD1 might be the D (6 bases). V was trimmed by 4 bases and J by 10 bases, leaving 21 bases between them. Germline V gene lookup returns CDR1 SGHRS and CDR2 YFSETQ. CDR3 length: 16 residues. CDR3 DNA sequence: TGCGCCAGCAGCCCCGACCAGGGGAATAAGAACTCACCCCTCCACTTT. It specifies CASSPDQGNKNSPLHF.

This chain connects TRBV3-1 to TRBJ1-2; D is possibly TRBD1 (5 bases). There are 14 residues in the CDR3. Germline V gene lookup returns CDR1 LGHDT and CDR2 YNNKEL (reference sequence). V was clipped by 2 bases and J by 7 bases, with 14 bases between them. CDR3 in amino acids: CASSQFQGVGGYTF. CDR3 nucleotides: TGTGCCAGCAGCCAATTTCAGGGAGTCGGTGGCTACACCTTC.

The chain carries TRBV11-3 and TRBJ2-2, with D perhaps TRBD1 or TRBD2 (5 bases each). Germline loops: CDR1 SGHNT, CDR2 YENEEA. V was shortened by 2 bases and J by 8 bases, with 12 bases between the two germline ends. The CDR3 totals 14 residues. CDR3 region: CASSLRQTGGELFF. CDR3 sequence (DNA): TGTGCCAGCAGCTTACGACAGACGGGGGGGGAGCTGTTTTTT.

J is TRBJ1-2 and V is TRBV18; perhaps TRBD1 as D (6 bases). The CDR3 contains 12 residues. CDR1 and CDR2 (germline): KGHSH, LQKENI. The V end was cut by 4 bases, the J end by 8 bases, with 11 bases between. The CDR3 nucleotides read TGTGCCAGCTCACGATACAGGGAGGGCTACACCTTC. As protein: CASSRYREGYTF.

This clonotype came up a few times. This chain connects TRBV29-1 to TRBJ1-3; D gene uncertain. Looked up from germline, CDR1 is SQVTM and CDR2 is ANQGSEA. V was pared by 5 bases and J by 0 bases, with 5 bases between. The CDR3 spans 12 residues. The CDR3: CSVRNSGNTIYF. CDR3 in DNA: TGCAGCGTTCGAAACTCTGGAAACACCATATATTTT. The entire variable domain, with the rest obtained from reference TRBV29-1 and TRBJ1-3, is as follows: SAVISQKPSRDICQRGTSLTIQCQVDSQVTMMFWYRQQPGQSLTLIATANQGSEATYESGFVIDKFPISRPNLTFSTLTVSNMSPEDSSIYLCSVRNSGNTIYFGEGSWLTVV.

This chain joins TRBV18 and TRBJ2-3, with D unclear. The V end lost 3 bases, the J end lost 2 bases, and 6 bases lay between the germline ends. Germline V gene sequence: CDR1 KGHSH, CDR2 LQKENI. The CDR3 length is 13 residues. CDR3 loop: CASSPPATDTQYF. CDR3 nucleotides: TGTGCCAGCTCACCCCCGGCCACAGATACGCAGTATTTT.

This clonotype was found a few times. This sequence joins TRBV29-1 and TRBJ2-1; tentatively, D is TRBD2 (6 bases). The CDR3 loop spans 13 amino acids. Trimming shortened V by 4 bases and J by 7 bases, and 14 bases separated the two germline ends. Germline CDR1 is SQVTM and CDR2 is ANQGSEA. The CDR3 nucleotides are TGCAGCGTTGGGGGCGGGACCGTAAATGAGCAGTTCTTC. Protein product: CSVGGGTVNEQFF.

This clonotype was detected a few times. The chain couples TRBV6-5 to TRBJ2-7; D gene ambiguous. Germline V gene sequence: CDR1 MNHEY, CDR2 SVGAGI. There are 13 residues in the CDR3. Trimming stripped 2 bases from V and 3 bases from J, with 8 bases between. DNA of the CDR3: TGTGCCAGCAGTTACGAACGGCACTACGAGCAGTACTTC. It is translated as CASSYERHYEQYF.

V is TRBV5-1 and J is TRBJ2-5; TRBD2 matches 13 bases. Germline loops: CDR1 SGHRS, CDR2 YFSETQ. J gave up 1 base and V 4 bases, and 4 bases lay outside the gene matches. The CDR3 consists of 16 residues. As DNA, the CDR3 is TGCGCCAGCAGCAGACTAGCGGGGGGCCTCCAAGAGACCCAGTACTTC. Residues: CASSRLAGGLQETQYF.

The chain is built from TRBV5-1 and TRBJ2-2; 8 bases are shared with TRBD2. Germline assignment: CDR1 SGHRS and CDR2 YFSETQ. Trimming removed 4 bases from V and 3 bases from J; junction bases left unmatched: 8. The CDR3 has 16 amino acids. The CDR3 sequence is CASSRPVAGHTGELFF. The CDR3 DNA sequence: TGCGCCAGCAGCCGCCCAGTAGCGGGGCACACCGGGGAGCTGTTTTTT.

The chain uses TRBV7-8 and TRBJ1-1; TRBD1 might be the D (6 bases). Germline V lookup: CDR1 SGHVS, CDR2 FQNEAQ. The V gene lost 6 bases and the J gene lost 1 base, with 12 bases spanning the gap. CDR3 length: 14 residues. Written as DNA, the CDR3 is TGTGCCAGCAGATCAGGGGTCGGGAACACTGAAGCTTTCTTT. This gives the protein CASRSGVGNTEAFF.

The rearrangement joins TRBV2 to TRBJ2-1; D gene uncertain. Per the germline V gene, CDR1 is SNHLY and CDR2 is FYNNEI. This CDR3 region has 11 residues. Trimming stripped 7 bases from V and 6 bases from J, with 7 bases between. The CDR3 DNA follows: TGTGCCAGCACGGGCCTCAATGAGCAGTTCTTC. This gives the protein CASTGLNEQFF.

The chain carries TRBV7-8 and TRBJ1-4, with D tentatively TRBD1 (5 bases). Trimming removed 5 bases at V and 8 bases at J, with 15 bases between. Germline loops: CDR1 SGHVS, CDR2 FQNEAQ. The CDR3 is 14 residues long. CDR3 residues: CASSHSGAWEKLFF. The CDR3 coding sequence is TGTGCCAGCAGCCATTCTGGGGCTTGGGAAAAACTGTTTTTT. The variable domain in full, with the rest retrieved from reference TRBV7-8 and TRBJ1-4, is GAGVSQSPRYKVAKRGQDVALRCDPISGHVSLFWYQQALGQGPEFLTYFQNEAQLDKSGLPSDRFFAERPEGSVSTLKIQRTQQEDSAVYLCASSHSGAWEKLFFGSGTQLSVL.

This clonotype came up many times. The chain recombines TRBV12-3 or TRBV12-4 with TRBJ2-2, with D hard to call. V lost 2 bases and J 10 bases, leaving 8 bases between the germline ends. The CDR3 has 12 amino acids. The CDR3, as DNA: TGTGCCAGCAGTTTAAGGGCGACGGAGCTGTTTTTT. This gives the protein CASSLRATELFF.

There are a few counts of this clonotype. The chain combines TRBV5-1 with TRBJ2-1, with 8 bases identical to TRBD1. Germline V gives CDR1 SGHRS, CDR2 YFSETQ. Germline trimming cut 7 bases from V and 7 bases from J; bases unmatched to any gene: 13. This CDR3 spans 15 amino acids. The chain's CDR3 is CASSLAGGALNEQFF. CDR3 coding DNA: TGCGCCAGCTCGCTGGCAGGGGGCGCGTTAAATGAGCAGTTCTTC.

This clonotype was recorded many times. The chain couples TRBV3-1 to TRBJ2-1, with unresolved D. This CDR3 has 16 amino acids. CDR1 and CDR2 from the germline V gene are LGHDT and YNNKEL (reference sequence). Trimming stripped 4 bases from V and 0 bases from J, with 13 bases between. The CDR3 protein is CASSLGSGGSYNEQFF. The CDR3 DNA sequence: TGTGCCAGCAGCCTTGGCTCAGGCGGCTCCTACAATGAGCAGTTCTTC.

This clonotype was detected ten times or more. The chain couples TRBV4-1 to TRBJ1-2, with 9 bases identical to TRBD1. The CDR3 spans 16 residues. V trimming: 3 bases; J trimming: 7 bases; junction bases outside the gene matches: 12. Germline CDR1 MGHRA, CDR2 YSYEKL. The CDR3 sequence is CASSHYLRDRESGYTF. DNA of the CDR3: TGCGCCAGCAGCCATTACCTCCGGGACAGGGAAAGTGGCTACACCTTC.